Sequencing of this TCR beta chain was carried out in a study of cytomegalovirus exposure and HLA in healthy donors. Regarding the study as a whole: A previous analysis found most TCR beta V segments productive roughly 87% or roughly 30% of the time.

The CDR3 is made up of 14 amino acids. The germline CDR1 and CDR2 sequences are MNHEY and SVGAGI. The trim removed 9 bases at V and 6 bases at J, leaving 13 bases unmatched. On this clone: Its antigen is currently unknown.

The PCR contained 60 Vbeta and 13 Jbeta primers. Clones were sequenced by immunoSEQ multiplex PCR, and TCRdb holds only the in-frame ones, with some missing. The sample carries 180,000 or so clones, 78% recorded once. The chain uses TRBV6-5 and TRBJ1-1; the match to TRBD1 covers 7 bases. The specimen sequenced was PBMCs. The origin of this receptor is a female donor in good health and CMV-seronegative. CDR3: CASGGLRGYSEAFF. The CDR3, as DNA: TGTGCCAGTGGGGGGCTCAGGGGGTATTCTGAAGCTTTCTTT.